The rows below give T cell receptor beta chains drawn from one sample of a study of blood T cell repertoires in COVID-19. Profiling relied on immunoSEQ multiplex PCR, and the TCRdb table lists in-frame clones only, not all of them. This sample yields roughly 450,000 clones, of which about 92% are seen a single time; approximately 0.55% belongs to the top ten. The sample was PBMCs or T cells enriched from blood (not recorded which). These receptors came from a man younger than 35 who had recovered from COVID-19. The conserved cysteine and the conserved F or W are not part of the CDR3 here. The D gene is left open where the match is weak.

d_call j_call v_call cdr3_aa
NA TRBJ2-1 TRBV11-2 ASSSAAPEQF
NA TRBJ1-1 TRBV5-4 ASSLDRNTEAF
NA TRBJ1-5 TRBV5-6 ASSRGTVNQPQH
TRBD1 TRBJ1-1 TRBV2 ASRTGPTGNTEAF
NA TRBJ1-2 TRBV6-5 ASTRGLPYGYT
NA TRBJ2-7 TRBV10-1 ASSVGTEGGHEQY
TRBD2 TRBJ2-1 TRBV4-1 ASSGLAGYNEQF
TRBD1 TRBJ1-1 TRBV18 ASSPDRANTEAF
NA TRBJ1-1 TRBV9 ASSVVMGDTEAF
NA TRBJ1-6 TRBV3-1/TRBV3-2 ASSLAGGTSPLH
NA TRBJ1-2 TRBV19 ASSITGYGYT
TRBD2 TRBJ2-1 TRBV15 ATSRLTSGSYNEQF
NA TRBJ2-7 TRBV28 ASSPTGRELYEQY
NA TRBJ2-5 TRBV4-1 ASSQAQGGETQY
NA TRBJ1-3 TRBV28 ASSAYLQRDSGNTIY
TRBD1 TRBJ1-1 TRBV5-4 ASRQTGGFTEAF
NA TRBJ1-2 TRBV28 ASSSRQELYGYT
TRBD2 TRBJ2-1 TRBV5-4 ASSSGTSGRLGGF
NA TRBJ1-1 TRBV5-1 ASSLAQVRRSEAF
TRBD1 TRBJ1-1 TRBV30 AWSRAGGVAF
NA TRBJ2-1 TRBV7-9 ASSLGRSHPNNEQF
NA TRBJ2-5 TRBV5-1 ASTMRSPHQETQY
NA TRBJ1-2 TRBV24-1 ATSAEVGGYT
NA TRBJ1-1 TRBV2 ASSPNTDTEAF
NA TRBJ2-5 TRBV15 ATSRVKRDQETQY
NA TRBJ2-3 TRBV9 ASSVGFSGTDTQY
TRBD1 TRBJ2-2 TRBV19 ASSYRGPGELF
TRBD1 TRBJ2-5 TRBV18 ASSPRAGGMETQY
NA TRBJ1-6 TRBV21-1 ASSPFGQGGSPLH
NA TRBJ2-5 TRBV5-1 ASRIEGQETQY
TRBD2 TRBJ2-7 TRBV15 ATSRDLSGLAGGEQY
TRBD1 TRBJ2-1 TRBV19 ASSTWTGVNEQF
TRBD2 TRBJ2-2 TRBV27 ASTLGLAGGTGELF
TRBD2 TRBJ2-1 TRBV9 ASSAEAPGEGLYNEQF
NA TRBJ1-1 TRBV6-5 ASSPQGMEAF
TRBD1 TRBJ1-6 TRBV28 ASSPGTALTRALH
NA TRBJ2-5 TRBV3-1/TRBV3-2 ASSRNPRRGETQY
NA TRBJ1-1 TRBV3-1/TRBV3-2 ASSQVLGQGNTEAF
NA TRBJ1-1 TRBV19 ASSDARGYTEAF
NA TRBJ2-7 TRBV18 ASSPGIGRQTEQY
TRBD2 TRBJ2-2 TRBV2 ASARAGGKGGELF
TRBD2 TRBJ2-5 TRBV7-8 ASSLHRRERPETQY
NA TRBJ1-1 TRBV3-1/TRBV3-2 ASRFGGANTEAF
NA TRBJ1-2 TRBV14 ASSPRPSKTVNYGYT
NA TRBJ1-1 TRBV5-4 ASSLRGRITEAF
NA TRBJ1-5 TRBV2 ASSGQVNQPQH
NA TRBJ1-2 TRBV15 ATSRDIGFGYT
TRBD1 TRBJ1-2 TRBV16 ASSRGTGGANYGYT
TRBD2 TRBJ2-7 TRBV2 ASTGAGGSYEQY
NA TRBJ1-6 TRBV28 ASSLWRGNSPLH
NA TRBJ1-4 TRBV7-2 ASSLRRLGAGAEKLF
TRBD1 TRBJ1-1 TRBV27 ASSLSRPGTGGDTHLNTEAF
NA TRBJ1-3 TRBV11-2 ASSQLAVRGFAGNTIY